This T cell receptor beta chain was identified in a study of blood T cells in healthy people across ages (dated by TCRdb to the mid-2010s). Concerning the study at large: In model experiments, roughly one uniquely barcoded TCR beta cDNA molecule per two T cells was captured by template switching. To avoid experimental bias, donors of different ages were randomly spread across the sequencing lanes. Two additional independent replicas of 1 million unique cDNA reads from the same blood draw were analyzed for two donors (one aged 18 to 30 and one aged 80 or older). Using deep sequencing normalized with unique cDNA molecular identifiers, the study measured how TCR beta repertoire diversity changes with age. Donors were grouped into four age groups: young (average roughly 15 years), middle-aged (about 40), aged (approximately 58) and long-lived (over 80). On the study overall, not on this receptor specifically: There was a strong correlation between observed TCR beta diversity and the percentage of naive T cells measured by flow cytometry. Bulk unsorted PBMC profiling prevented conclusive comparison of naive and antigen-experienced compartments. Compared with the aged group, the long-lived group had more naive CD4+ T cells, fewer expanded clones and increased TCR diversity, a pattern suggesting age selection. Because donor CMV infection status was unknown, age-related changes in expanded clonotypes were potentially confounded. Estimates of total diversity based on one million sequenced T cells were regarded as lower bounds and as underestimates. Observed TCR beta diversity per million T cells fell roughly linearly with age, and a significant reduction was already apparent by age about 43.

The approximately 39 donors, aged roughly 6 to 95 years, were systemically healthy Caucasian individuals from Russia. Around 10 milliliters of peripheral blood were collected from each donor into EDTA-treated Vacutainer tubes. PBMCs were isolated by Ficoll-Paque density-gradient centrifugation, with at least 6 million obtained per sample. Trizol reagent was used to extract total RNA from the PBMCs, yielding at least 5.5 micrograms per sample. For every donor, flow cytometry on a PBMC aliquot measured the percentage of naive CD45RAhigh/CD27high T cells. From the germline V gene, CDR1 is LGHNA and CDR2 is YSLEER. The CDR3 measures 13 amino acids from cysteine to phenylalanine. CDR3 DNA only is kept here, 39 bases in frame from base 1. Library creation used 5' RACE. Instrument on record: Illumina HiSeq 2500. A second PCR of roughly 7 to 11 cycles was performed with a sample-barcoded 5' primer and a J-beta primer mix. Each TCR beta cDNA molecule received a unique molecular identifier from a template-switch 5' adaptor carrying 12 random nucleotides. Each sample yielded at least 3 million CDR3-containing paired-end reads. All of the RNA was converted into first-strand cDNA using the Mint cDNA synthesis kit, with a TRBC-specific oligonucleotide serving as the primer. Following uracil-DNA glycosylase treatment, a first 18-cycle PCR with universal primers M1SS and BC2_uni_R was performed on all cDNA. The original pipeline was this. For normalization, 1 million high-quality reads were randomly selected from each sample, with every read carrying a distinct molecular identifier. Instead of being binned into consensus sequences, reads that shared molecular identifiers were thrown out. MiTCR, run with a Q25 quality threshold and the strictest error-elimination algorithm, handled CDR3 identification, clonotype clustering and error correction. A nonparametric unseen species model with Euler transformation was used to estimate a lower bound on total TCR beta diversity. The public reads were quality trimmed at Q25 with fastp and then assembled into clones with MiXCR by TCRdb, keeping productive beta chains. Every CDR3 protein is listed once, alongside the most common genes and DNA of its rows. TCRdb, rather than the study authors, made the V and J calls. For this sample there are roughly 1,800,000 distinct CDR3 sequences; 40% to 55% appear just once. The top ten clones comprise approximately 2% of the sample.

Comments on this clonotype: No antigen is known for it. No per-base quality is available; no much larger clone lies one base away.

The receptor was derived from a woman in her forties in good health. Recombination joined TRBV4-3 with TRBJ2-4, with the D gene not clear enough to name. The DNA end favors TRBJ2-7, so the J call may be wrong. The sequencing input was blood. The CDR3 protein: CASSSQITYEQYF. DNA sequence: TGCGCCAGCAGCTCACAGATTACCTACGAGCAGTACTTC.